This is a list of T cell receptor beta chains from one sample in a study of blood T cell repertoires in COVID-19. Sequenced by immunoSEQ multiplex PCR; TCRdb stores in-frame clones only, minus some. The profile shows over 150,000 clones, around 80% of them singletons. Sequencing was done on a sample of peripheral blood. These receptors were taken from a human donor in a cohort sampled during active COVID-19. Both conserved end residues are part of each CDR3. The D gene is left open where the match is weak. The size of a clone is reported for some rows only, either as once, few or many, or as a class for expanded clones.

CDR3 protein	CDR3 DNA	clone size	J gene	V gene	D gene
CASSQGLAGVGETQYF	TGTGCCAGCAGCCAAGGACTAGCGGGAGTTGGGGAGACCCAGTACTTC	-	TRBJ2-5	TRBV3-1/TRBV3-2	TRBD2
CASSFTGGETQYF	TGTGCCAGCAGCTTTACAGGGGGAGAGACCCAGTACTTC	-	TRBJ2-5	TRBV11-2	TRBD1
CSVDGIAGGHYNEQFF	TGCAGCGTTGACGGTATAGCGGGAGGCCATTACAATGAGCAGTTCTTC	-	TRBJ2-1	TRBV29-1	TRBD2
CASSSEKRALRETQYF	TGTGCCAGCAGCTCAGAAAAGCGGGCCCTGAGAGAGACCCAGTACTTC	-	TRBJ2-5	TRBV28	-
CASRRVSGGTEAFF	TGTGCTTCCAGGAGGGTGTCAGGGGGCACTGAAGCTTTCTTT	-	TRBJ1-1	TRBV13	TRBD1
CASSRRDRGGSYEQYF	TGTGCCAGCAGCCGACGTGACAGGGGAGGGTCCTACGAGCAGTACTTC	-	TRBJ2-7	TRBV7-9	-
CASRPGQEKLFF	TGTGCCAGCAGGCCTGGACAGGAAAAACTGTTTTTT	-	TRBJ1-4	TRBV28	-
CASSVRYSGAGRGWNEQFF	TGTGCCAGCAGCGTAAGGTATAGCGGGGCGGGGAGGGGTTGGAATGAGCAGTTCTTC	-	TRBJ2-1	TRBV3-1/TRBV3-2	TRBD2
CASSQTGTRNEQFF	TGCGCCAGCAGCCAGACCGGGACTAGAAATGAGCAGTTCTTC	-	TRBJ2-1	TRBV4-1	TRBD2
CASSYRAGYEQYF	TGTGCCAGCAGTTACCGAGCGGGTTACGAGCAGTACTTC	-	TRBJ2-7	TRBV6-5	-
CASSLEQGAGEQFF	TGTGCCAGCAGCTTAGAGCAGGGGGCAGGTGAGCAGTTCTTC	-	TRBJ2-1	TRBV7-9	TRBD1
CSASTSGSGTGELFF	TGCAGTGCTAGTACTAGCGGGAGTGGCACCGGGGAGCTGTTTTTT	-	TRBJ2-2	TRBV20-1	TRBD2
CASRALGVNQPQHF	TGTGCCAGCAGGGCCTTAGGAGTAAATCAGCCCCAGCATTTT	-	TRBJ1-5	TRBV6-5	-
CASSLETSGRSQETQYF	TGTGCCAGCAGCCTAGAGACTAGCGGGAGGTCCCAAGAGACCCAGTACTTC	-	TRBJ2-5	TRBV4-2	TRBD2
CASPRDRGPNEQFF	TGTGCCAGCCCCCGGGACAGGGGGCCAAATGAGCAGTTCTTC	-	TRBJ2-1	TRBV6-5	TRBD1
CATSDGDSNEKLFF	TGTGCCACCAGTGATGGGGACAGTAATGAAAAACTGTTTTTT	-	TRBJ1-4	TRBV24-1	TRBD1
CASSQGGETQYF	TGTGCCAGCAGCCAAGGAGGGGAGACCCAGTACTTC	-	TRBJ2-5	TRBV3-1/TRBV3-2	-
CASSLAITGPGNTIYF	TGTGCCAGCAGCTTAGCGATCACAGGGCCTGGAAACACCATATATTTT	once	TRBJ1-3	TRBV7-6	-
CASSPGTSGKGFF	TGCGCCAGCAGCCCGGGGACTAGCGGGAAGGGGTTCTTC	-	TRBJ2-1	TRBV5-1	TRBD2
CASSPWTSGRAGNEQFF	TGTGCCAGCAGTCCTTGGACTAGCGGGAGGGCTGGCAATGAGCAGTTCTTC	-	TRBJ2-1	TRBV27	TRBD2
CASSPKLDRGWGEQYF	TGTGCCAGCAGCCCAAAGCTCGACAGGGGCTGGGGCGAGCAGTACTTC	-	TRBJ2-7	TRBV9	TRBD1
CASSLTGGLVSYEQYF	TGTGCCAGCAGCCTTACCGGGGGATTGGTGTCCTACGAGCAGTACTTC	-	TRBJ2-7	TRBV5-6	-